This record concerns one TCR beta chain sequence. These data come from a study of T cells expressing NK-cell markers. No DNA is given; TCRdb re-called the 5' RACE reads and lists each CDR3 protein once. This sample contains some 600,000 distinct CDR3 sequences. The specimen sequenced was blood T cells: a sorted CD56 or NKG2C T cell subset, CD4+ or CD8+ T cells, or bulk PBMC T cells (not recorded which). This clonotype originated in a man in his late teens or twenties in good health.

The CDR3 sequence is CSVAFTSGPYEQYF. The rearrangement uses TRBV29-1 and TRBJ2-7; the TCRdb call, TRBD2, lacks DNA for checking. The CDR3 is made up of 14 amino acids. In germline, CDR1 is SQVTM, CDR2 ANQGSEA.